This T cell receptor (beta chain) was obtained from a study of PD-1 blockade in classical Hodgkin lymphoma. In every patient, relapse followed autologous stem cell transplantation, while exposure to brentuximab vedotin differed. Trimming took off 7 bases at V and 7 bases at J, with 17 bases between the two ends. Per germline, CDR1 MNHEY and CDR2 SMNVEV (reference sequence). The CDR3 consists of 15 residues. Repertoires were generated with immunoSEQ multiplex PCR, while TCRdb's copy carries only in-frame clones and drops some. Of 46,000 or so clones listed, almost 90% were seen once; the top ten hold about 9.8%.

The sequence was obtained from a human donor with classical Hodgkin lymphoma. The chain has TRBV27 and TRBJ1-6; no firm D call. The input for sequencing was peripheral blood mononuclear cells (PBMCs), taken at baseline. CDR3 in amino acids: CASTFLTSGNSPLHF. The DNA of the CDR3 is TGTGCCAGCACCTTTTTGACGTCTGGCAATTCACCCCTCCACTTT.